These 20 T cell receptor beta chains were all obtained from the same sample, sequenced in a study of blood T cell repertoires in COVID-19. TCRdb's copy holds only in-frame clones and misses some; the assay was immunoSEQ multiplex PCR. The table lists about 200,000 clones, around four fifths of them singletons, with 0.9% to 0.95% in the top ten. Sequencing used peripheral blood. All receptors derive from a man in his fifties or sixties with COVID-19, enrolled during active disease.

The chain combines TRBV24-1 with TRBJ1-1; unclear D gene. The ends were cut back, 3 bases at V and 2 bases at J, with 18 bases in the middle. This CDR3 has 17 amino acids. Germline V gene sequence: CDR1 KGHDR, CDR2 SFDVKD. CDR3 loop: CATSDTRTPKKNTEAFF. In DNA form, the CDR3 reads TGTGCCACCAGTGATACCCGTACACCAAAAAAAAACACTGAAGCTTTCTTT.

This chain joins TRBV19 and TRBJ1-2; unclear D gene. This CDR3 has 13 residues. Germline lookup yields CDR1 LNHDA and CDR2 SQIVND (reference sequence). The V and J ends lost 1 base and 4 bases respectively, with 7 bases between them. CDR3 region: CASSIVGVYGYTF. In DNA, the CDR3 is TGTGCCAGTAGTATAGTTGGAGTCTATGGCTACACCTTC.

The V gene is TRBV4-3, the J gene TRBJ1-2; D perhaps matches TRBD1 (5 bases). Germline assignment: CDR1 LGHNA and CDR2 YSLEER. The CDR3 is made up of 15 amino acids. V was cut by 0 bases and J by 2 bases, with 10 bases left in between. As DNA, the CDR3 is TGCGCCAGCAGCCAAGATCAGGGTACGAACTATGGCTACACCTTC. It codes for CASSQDQGTNYGYTF.

V gene TRBV7-9 combines with J gene TRBJ1-5; a weak D match, TRBD1 (6 bases). CDR1 and CDR2 from the germline V gene are SEHNR and FQNEAQ (reference sequence). The CDR3 extends over 13 amino acids. V was clipped by 6 bases and J by 4 bases, with 10 bases between them. The CDR3 nucleotides are TGTGCCAGCAGTCTCACAGGGAATCAGCCCCAGCATTTT. Translating gives CASSLTGNQPQHF.

This chain uses TRBV6-1 with TRBJ2-7; 10 positions agree with TRBD2. J lost 6 bases, V lost 2 bases, and 7 bases had no gene match. Per germline, CDR1 MNHNS and CDR2 SASEGT. CDR3 length: 15 amino acids. The CDR3 DNA reads TGTGCCAGCAGTGAAAAAGCTAGCGGGAGTGGCGAGCAGTACTTC. This encodes CASSEKASGSGEQYF.

The V and J genes are TRBV4-1 and TRBJ1-1; a possible D gene is TRBD1 (5 bases). Trimming pared 1 base from V and 5 bases from J, leaving 14 bases between. This CDR3 contains 15 residues. The V gene's germline CDR1 is MGHRA and CDR2 YSYEKL. CDR3 DNA sequence: TGCGCCAGCAGCCAAGTGGCTGTTAAGGGGACTGAAGCTTTCTTT. This gives the protein CASSQVAVKGTEAFF.

The chain has TRBV4-2 and TRBJ1-5; D is unclear. Germline values: CDR1 LGHNA, CDR2 YNFKEQ. Trimming stripped 0 bases from V and 6 bases from J, with 12 bases between. CDR3 length: 15 residues. The CDR3 sequence is CASSQDYSPSQPQHF. CDR3 sequence (DNA): TGTGCCAGCAGCCAAGACTACAGCCCCAGTCAGCCCCAGCATTTT.

The CDR3, as DNA: TGTGCCAGCGGACAGGGACTGGGTCAGCCCCAGCATTTT. The encoded protein is CASGQGLGQPQHF. This chain joins TRBV2 and TRBJ1-5; 8 positions agree with TRBD1. The V gene's germline CDR1 is SNHLY and CDR2 FYNNEI. Trimming removed 8 bases from V and 6 bases from J; junction bases left unmatched: 6. CDR3 length equals 13 residues.

V gene TRBV2 combines with J gene TRBJ1-1; 8 bases are shared with TRBD1. CDR3 length equals 14 residues. In germline, CDR1 is SNHLY, CDR2 FYNNEI. J was trimmed by 3 bases and V by 6 bases; bases with no gene match: 6. The CDR3 sequence: CASRAGGWYTEAFF. DNA for the CDR3: TGTGCCAGCAGGGCAGGGGGCTGGTACACTGAAGCTTTCTTT. The entire variable domain, with the rest obtained from reference TRBV2 and TRBJ1-1, is as follows: EPEVTQTPSHQVTQMGQEVILRCVPISNHLYFYWYRQILGQKVEFLVSFYNNEISEKSEIFDDQFSVERPDGSNFTLKIRSTKLEDSAMYFCASRAGGWYTEAFFGQGTRLTVV.

Points on this clone: The junction differs from germline at one of its ends, possibly a read error. The V call is TRBV5-1, the J call TRBJ1-2; a possible D gene is TRBD1 (6 bases). The CDR3 spans 13 residues. CDR1 is SGHRS and CDR2 is YFSETQ in the germline V gene. The CDR3 is CASTDQGNYGCTF. CDR3 bases: TGCGCCAGCACCGATCAGGGGAACTATGGCTGCACCTTC.

The chain is built from TRBV11-2 and TRBJ1-6; D is uncertain. In germline, CDR1 is SGHAT, CDR2 FQNNGV. Between the trimmed V and J ends, which lost 5 bases and 7 bases, there was a span of 12 bases. The CDR3 runs 14 residues. CDR3: CASSQEGWNSPLHF. CDR3 DNA: TGTGCCAGCAGCCAAGAGGGCTGGAATTCACCCCTCCACTTT. The full variable domain, rest sourced from reference TRBV11-2 and TRBJ1-6, is EAGVAQSPRYKIIEKRQSVAFWCNPISGHATLYWYQQILGQGPKLLIQFQNNGVVDDSQLPKDRFSAERLKGVDSTLKIQPAKLEDSAVYLCASSQEGWNSPLHFGNGTRLTVT.

The V gene is TRBV24-1, the J gene TRBJ1-5; D is perhaps TRBD1 (6 bases). In germline, CDR1 is KGHDR, CDR2 SFDVKD. The V end lost 4 bases, the J end lost 2 bases, and 8 bases lay between the germline ends. The CDR3 covers 14 residues. In DNA, the CDR3 is TGTGCCACCAGTGACGGACAGCGCAATCAGCCCCAGCATTTT. It codes for CATSDGQRNQPQHF.

This chain joins TRBV18 and TRBJ1-1, with D unresolved. V was shortened by 1 base and J by 1 base, with 4 bases between the two germline ends. CDR1 is KGHSH, CDR2 LQKENI, per germline. The CDR3 contains 13 residues. The CDR3 loop is CASSPRRNTEAFF. The CDR3 DNA reads as TGTGCCAGCTCACCACGCAGGAACACTGAAGCTTTCTTT.

The chain links TRBV10-1 to TRBJ1-3, with 9 bases aligning to TRBD1. From germline, CDR1 is WNHNN and CDR2 SYGVQD (reference sequence). V gave up 3 bases and J gave up 2 bases; unmatched junction bases: 5. This CDR3 comprises 16 residues. The CDR3 nucleotides are TGCGCCAGCAGTGATCCGGGACAGGGAGCTGGAAACACCATATATTTT. Amino acid sequence: CASSDPGQGAGNTIYF.

This chain connects TRBV7-9 to TRBJ1-1; unclear D gene. The CDR3 sequence is 12 residues long. Germline lookup yields CDR1 SEHNR and CDR2 FQNEAQ (reference sequence). V lost 1 base and J lost 7, with 7 bases in between. CDR3 sequence reads: CASSLEGGEAFF. In DNA, the CDR3 is TGTGCCAGCAGCTTAGAAGGCGGTGAAGCTTTCTTT.

The J gene is TRBJ2-3, the V gene TRBV5-1, with D perhaps matching TRBD1 (6 bases). Per germline, CDR1 SGHRS and CDR2 YFSETQ. The CDR3 spans 16 residues. The V and J ends lost 4 bases and 3 bases respectively, with 18 bases between them. The CDR3, as DNA: TGCGCCAGCAGCCCGAACCCGACAGGCCTAACAGATACGCAGTATTTT. Its translation: CASSPNPTGLTDTQYF.

The V call is TRBV6-5, the J call TRBJ2-7, with 8 bases aligning to TRBD1. Germline V CDR1 and CDR2: MNHEY, SVGAGI. With 8 bases clipped from V and 7 bases from J, the junction kept 10 bases outside the gene matches. The CDR3 extends over 13 amino acids. The CDR3 DNA reads as TGTGCCAGCTCTGGGCAGGGGGCTGGGGAGCAGTACTTC. Translated, it gives CASSGQGAGEQYF.

The chain combines TRBV19 with TRBJ2-3; 9 bases agree with TRBD1. Germline lookup yields CDR1 LNHDA and CDR2 SQIVND (reference sequence). The CDR3 runs 16 residues. The V segment lost 2 bases and the J segment 4 bases; nucleotides outside the gene matches: 7. The CDR3 spells CASSIRGQGSADTQYF. CDR3 sequence (DNA): TGTGCCAGTAGTATAAGAGGACAGGGGTCCGCAGATACGCAGTATTTT.

The chain links TRBV7-2 to TRBJ2-7; 8 nucleotides line up with TRBD1. The trim removed 4 bases at V and 0 bases at J, leaving 5 bases unmatched. Per germline, CDR1 SGHTA and CDR2 FQGNSA. The CDR3 runs to 15 residues. CDR3 sequence reads: CASSYDRGTSYEQYF. The CDR3 coding sequence is TGTGCCAGCAGCTACGACAGGGGCACCTCCTACGAGCAGTACTTC.

This chain uses TRBV4-3 with TRBJ1-1; tentatively, D is TRBD1 (6 bases). Between the trimmed V and J ends, which lost 0 bases and 4 bases, there was a span of 15 bases. In germline, CDR1 is LGHNA, CDR2 YSLEER. The CDR3 consists of 16 residues. CDR3: CASSQDGQGLGTEAFF. The CDR3 nucleotides are TGCGCCAGCAGCCAAGATGGGCAGGGGTTGGGCACTGAAGCTTTCTTT.